This T cell receptor (beta chain) originates from a study of T-cell reconstitution after alpha-beta-depleted transplantation in children. Unique molecular identifiers were used to barcode this TCRbeta library. TCRdb ran MiXCR on the PCR reads and lists one entry per CDR3 protein. This table has 480,000 or so distinct CDR3 sequences, more than 9% appearing once. The CDR3 sequence is 14 residues long. V was trimmed by 4 bases and J by 6 bases, leaving 16 bases between them. Germline CDR1 and CDR2: ENHRY and SYGVKD. Remarks on this clonotype: Possible read error: a much larger clone is one base away.

The specimen comprised PBMCs, sampled before TCRalphabeta/CD19-depleted stem cell transplant. The V call is TRBV10-3, the J call TRBJ2-7; no reliable D call. The clonotype comes from a child younger than 10 with inherited bone marrow failure, due to receive a stem cell transplant. The CDR3 DNA follows: TGTGCCATCAGTGCAGTGATGGCGCTGAGCGAGCAGTACTTC. Protein: CAISAVMALSEQYF.